This TCR beta chain derives from a study of blood T cells in healthy people across ages. Whole-study findings and limits: In the absence of known donor CMV status, changes in expanded clonotypes were possibly confounded. Greater diversity and more naive CD4+ cells were seen in long-lived donors than in aged donors.

This clonotype was observed at least ten times. Its specificity is unknown. This CDR3 is 15 amino acids long. Germline CDR1 LNHDA, CDR2 SQIVND (reference sequence). V gave up 3 bases and J gave up 1 base; unmatched junction bases: 4. In each sample, at least 7 million PBMCs were isolated. Using a J-beta primer mix together with a sample-barcoded 5' primer, a second PCR was run for roughly 7 to 12 cycles. Template switching added a 12-random-nucleotide identifier to every cDNA molecule. From the 5' RACE reads, TCRdb called clonotypes with MiXCR, one entry per CDR3 protein. The sample includes 600,000 to 800,000 distinct CDR3 sequences, around 21% of them seen just once.

The source of this sequence is a man in his sixties or seventies in good health. The V gene is TRBV19, the J gene TRBJ2-5, with 8 nucleotides matching TRBD1. Material: blood. Written as DNA, the CDR3 is TGTGCCAGTAGTATTTGGCAGGGGGCCCAAGAGACCCAGTACTTC. Amino acids: CASSIWQGAQETQYF.